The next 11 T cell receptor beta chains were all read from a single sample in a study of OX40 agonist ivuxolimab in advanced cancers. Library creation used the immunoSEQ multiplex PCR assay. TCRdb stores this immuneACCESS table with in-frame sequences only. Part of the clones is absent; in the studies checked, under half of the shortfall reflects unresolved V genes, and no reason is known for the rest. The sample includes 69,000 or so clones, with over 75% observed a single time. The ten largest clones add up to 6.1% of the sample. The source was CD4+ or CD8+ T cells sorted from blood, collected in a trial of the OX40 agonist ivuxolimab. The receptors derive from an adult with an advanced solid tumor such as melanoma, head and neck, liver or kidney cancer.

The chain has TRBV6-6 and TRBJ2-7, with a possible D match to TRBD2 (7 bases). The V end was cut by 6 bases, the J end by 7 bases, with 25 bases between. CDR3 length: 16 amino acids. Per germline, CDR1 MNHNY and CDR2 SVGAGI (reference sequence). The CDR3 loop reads CASSSSRGASYPEQYF. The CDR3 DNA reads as TGTGCCAGCAGCTCTTCCCGGGGGGCCAGTTATCCTGAGCAGTACTTC.

The CDR3 sequence: CASSGQGPPSIYEQYF. The CDR3 bases are TGTGCCAGCAGTGGACAGGGGCCGCCCTCGATCTACGAGCAGTACTTC. The chain couples TRBV6-1 to TRBJ2-7, with 8 bases fitting TRBD1. CDR3 size: 16 residues. The germline V gene encodes CDR1 MNHNS and CDR2 SASEGT. V trimming: 4 bases; J trimming: 3 bases; junction bases outside the gene matches: 11.

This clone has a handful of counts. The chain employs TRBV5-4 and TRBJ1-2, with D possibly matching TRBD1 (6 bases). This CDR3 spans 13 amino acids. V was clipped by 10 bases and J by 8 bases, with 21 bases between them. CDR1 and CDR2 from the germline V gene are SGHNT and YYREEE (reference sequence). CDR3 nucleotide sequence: TGTGCCTGGAGTGGGGCAGGGGTTTACGGCTACACCTTC. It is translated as CAWSGAGVYGYTF. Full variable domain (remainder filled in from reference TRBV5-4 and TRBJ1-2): ETGVTQSPTHLIKTRGQQVTLRCSSQSGHNTVSWYQQALGQGPQFIFQYYREEENGRGNFPPRFSGLQFPNYSSELNVNALELDDSALYLCAWSGAGVYGYTFGSGTRLTVV.

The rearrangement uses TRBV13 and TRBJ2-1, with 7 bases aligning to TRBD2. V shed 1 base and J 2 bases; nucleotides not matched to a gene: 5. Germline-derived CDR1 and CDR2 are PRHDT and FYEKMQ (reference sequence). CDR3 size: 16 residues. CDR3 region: CASSLAGRGPYNEQFF. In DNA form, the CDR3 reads TGTGCCAGCAGCTTAGCGGGGAGGGGACCCTACAATGAGCAGTTCTTC.

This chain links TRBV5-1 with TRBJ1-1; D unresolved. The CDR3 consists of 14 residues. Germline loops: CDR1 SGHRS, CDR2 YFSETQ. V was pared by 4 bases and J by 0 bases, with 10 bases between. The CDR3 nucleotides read TGCGCCAGCAGCCCGGACTTTTTGAACACTGAAGCTTTCTTT. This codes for CASSPDFLNTEAFF.

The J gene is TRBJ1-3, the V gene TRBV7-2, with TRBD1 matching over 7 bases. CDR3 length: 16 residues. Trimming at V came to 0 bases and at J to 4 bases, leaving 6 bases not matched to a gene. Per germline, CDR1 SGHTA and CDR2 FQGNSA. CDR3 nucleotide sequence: TGTGCCAGCAGCTTAGCAGCGACAGGGTCCGGAAACACCATATATTTT. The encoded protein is CASSLAATGSGNTIYF.

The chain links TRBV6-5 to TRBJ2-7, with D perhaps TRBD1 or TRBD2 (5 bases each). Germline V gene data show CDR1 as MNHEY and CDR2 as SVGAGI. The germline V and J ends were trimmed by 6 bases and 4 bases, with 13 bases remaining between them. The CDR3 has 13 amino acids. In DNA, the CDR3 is TGTGCCAGCAGCTCCGGGACGATATACGAGCAGTACTTC. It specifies CASSSGTIYEQYF.

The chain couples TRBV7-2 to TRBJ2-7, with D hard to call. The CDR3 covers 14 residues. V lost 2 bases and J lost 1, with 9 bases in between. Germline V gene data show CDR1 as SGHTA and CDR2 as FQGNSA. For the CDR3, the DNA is TGTGCCAGCAGCTTATCGGTACATTCCTACGAGCAGTACTTC. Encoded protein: CASSLSVHSYEQYF.

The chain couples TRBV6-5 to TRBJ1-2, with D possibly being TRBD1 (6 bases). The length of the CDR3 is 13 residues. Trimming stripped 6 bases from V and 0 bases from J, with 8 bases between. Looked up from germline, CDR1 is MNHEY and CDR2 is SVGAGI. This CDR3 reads CASRRGTNYGYTF. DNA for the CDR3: TGTGCCAGCAGAAGGGGGACTAACTATGGCTACACCTTC.

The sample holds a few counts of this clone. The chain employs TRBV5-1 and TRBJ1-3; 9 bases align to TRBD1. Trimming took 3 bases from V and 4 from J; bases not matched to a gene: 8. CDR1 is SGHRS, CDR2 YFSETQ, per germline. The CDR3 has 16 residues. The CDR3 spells CASSWSGTGSGNTIYF. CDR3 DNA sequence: TGCGCCAGCAGCTGGTCGGGGACAGGGAGCGGAAACACCATATATTTT.

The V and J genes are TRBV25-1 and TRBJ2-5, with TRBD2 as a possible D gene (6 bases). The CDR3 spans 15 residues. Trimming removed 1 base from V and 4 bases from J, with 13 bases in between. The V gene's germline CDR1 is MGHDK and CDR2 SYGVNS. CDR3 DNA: TGTGCCAGCAGTGAATTCGACGGAGGGGTAGAGACCCAGTACTTC. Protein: CASSEFDGGVETQYF.